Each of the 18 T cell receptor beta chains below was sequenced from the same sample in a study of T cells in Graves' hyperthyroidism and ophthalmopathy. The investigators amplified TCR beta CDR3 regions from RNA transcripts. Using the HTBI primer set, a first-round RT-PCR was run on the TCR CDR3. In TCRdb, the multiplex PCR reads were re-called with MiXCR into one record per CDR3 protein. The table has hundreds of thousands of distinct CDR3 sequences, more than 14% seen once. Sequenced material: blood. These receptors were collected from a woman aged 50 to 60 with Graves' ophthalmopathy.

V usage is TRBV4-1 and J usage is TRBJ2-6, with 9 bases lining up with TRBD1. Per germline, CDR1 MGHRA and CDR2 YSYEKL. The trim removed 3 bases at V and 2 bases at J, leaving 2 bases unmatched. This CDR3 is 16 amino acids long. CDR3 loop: CASSQGDRAGANVLTF. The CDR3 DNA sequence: TGCGCCAGCAGCCAGGGGGACAGGGCTGGGGCCAACGTCCTGACTTTC.

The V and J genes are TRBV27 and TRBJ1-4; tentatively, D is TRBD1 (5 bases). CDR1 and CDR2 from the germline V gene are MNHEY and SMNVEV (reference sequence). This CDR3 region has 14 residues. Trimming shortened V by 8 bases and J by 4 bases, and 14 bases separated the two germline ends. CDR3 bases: TGTGCCAGCGGGGACCTGGTCATTAATGAAAAACTGTTTTTT. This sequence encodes CASGDLVINEKLFF.

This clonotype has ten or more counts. The CDR3 coding sequence is TGTGCCAGCAGTTTTTCGGACAATGAGCAGTTCTTC. This sequence encodes CASSFSDNEQFF. J is TRBJ2-1 and V is TRBV12-3 or TRBV12-4; D remains unclear. The germline V and J ends were trimmed by 3 bases and 5 bases, with 5 bases remaining between them. The CDR3 is 12 amino acids.

The CDR3 region is CASSISGGHNEQFF. Written as DNA, the CDR3 is TGTGCCAGTAGTATTTCGGGAGGACACAATGAGCAGTTCTTC. The chain joins TRBV19 to TRBJ2-1, with TRBD2 matching 7 bases. The trim removed 3 bases at V and 5 bases at J, leaving 4 bases unmatched. The CDR3 length is 14 residues. Germline V CDR1 and CDR2: LNHDA, SQIVND (reference sequence).

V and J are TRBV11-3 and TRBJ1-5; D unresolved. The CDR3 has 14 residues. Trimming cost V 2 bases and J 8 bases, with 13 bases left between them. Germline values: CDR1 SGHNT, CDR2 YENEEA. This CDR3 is CASSLTGPGEPQHF. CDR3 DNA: TGTGCCAGCAGCTTAACCGGGCCCGGGGAGCCCCAGCATTTT.

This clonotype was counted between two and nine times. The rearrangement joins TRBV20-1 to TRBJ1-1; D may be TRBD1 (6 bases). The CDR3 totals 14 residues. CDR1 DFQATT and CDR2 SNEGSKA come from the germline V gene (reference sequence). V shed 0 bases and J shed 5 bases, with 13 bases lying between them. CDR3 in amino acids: CSARDAGAGTEAFF. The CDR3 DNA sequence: TGCAGTGCTAGAGATGCGGGGGCAGGGACTGAAGCTTTCTTT.

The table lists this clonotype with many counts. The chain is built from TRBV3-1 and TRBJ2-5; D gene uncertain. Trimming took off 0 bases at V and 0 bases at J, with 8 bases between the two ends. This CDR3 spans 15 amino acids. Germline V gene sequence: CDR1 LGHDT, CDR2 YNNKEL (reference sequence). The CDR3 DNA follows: TGTGCCAGCAGCCAAGACATAGATAACCAAGAGACCCAGTACTTC. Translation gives CASSQDIDNQETQYF.

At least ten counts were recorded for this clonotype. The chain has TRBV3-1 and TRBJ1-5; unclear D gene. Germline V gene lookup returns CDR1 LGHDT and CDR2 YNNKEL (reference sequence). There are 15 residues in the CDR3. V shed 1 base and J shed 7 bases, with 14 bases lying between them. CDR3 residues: CASSQGNTFSQPQHF. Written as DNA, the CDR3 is TGTGCCAGCAGCCAAGGTAACACCTTCTCGCAGCCCCAGCATTTT.

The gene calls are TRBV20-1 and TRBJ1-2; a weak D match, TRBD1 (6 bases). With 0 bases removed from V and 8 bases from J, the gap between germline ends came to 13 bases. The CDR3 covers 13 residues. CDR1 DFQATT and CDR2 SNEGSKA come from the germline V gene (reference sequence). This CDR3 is CSARDSGVYGYTF. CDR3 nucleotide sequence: TGCAGTGCTAGAGATTCAGGGGTTTACGGCTACACCTTC.

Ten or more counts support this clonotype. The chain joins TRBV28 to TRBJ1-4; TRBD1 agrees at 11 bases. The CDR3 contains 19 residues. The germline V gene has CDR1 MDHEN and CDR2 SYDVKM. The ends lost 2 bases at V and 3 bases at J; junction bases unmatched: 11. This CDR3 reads CASSLLAGQGGRANEKLFF. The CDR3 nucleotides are TGTGCCAGCAGTTTACTCGCGGGACAGGGGGGAAGAGCTAATGAAAAACTGTTTTTT.

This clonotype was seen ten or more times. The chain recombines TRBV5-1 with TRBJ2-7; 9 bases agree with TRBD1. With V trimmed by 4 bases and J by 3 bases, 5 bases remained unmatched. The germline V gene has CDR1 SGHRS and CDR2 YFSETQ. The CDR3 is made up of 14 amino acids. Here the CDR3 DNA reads TGCGCCAGCAGCAGCGGGACAGGGATCTACGAGCAGTACTTC. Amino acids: CASSSGTGIYEQYF.

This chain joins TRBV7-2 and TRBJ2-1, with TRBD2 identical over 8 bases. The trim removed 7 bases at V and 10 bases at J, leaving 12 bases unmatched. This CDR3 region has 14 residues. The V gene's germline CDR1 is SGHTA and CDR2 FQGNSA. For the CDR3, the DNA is TGTGCCAGCATCTTCCGAGCGGGAGCCCGGGAGCAGTTCTTC. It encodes CASIFRAGAREQFF.

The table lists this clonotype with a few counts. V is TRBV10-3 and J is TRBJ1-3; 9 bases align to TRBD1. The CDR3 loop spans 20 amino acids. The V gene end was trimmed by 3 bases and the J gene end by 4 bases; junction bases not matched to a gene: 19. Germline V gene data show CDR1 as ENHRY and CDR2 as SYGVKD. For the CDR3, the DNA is TGTGCCATCAGTGAACTTAGAGGAGGACAGGGGTTTGTCTCAGGAAACACCATATATTTT. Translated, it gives CAISELRGGQGFVSGNTIYF.

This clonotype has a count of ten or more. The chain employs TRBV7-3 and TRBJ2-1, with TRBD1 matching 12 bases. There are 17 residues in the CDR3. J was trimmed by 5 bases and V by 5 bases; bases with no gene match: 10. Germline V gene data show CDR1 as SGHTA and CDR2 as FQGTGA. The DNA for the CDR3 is TGTGCCAGCAGCCTACTTGATGGGACAGGGGGCAACAATGAGCAGTTCTTC. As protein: CASSLLDGTGGNNEQFF.

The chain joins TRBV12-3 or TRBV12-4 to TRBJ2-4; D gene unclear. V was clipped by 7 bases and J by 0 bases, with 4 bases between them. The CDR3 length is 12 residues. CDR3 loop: CASTLAKNIQYF. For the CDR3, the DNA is TGTGCCAGCACCCTAGCCAAAAACATTCAGTACTTC.

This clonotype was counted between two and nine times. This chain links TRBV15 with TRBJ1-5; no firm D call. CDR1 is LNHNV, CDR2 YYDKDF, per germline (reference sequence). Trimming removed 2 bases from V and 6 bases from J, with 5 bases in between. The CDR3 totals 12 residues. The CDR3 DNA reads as TGTGCCACCAGCAGAAATAGTCAGCCCCAGCATTTT. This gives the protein CATSRNSQPQHF.

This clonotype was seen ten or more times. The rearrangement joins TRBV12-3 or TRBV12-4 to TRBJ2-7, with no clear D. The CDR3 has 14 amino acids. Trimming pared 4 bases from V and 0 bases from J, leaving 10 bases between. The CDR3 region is CASSSNAPSYEQYF. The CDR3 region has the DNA TGTGCCAGCAGTTCGAATGCCCCCTCCTACGAGCAGTACTTC.

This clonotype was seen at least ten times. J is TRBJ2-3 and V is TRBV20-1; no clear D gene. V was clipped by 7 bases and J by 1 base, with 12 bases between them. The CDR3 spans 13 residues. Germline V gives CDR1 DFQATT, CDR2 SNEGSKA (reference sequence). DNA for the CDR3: TGCAGTGGAAGGGTCCCCCGCACAGATACGCAGTATTTT. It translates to CSGRVPRTDTQYF.